This entry describes one T cell receptor (beta chain). Its specificity is not known. This specimen comes from a study of vaccination effects on CD4 cells after COVID-19. Study-level points and caveats: Only 1 of 255 vaccine-induced clones from healthy vaccinees cross-reacted with common cold coronaviruses.

Antigen-specific CD4+ T cells were expanded (with viral peptide pools) by the ViraFEST assay ahead of sequencing. Investigators separated out CD4+ T cells once approximately 11 days of culture had passed. The CDR3 runs 13 residues. V lost 2 bases and J lost 7, with 11 bases in between. Germline V gene sequence: CDR1 MNHNY, CDR2 SVGAGI (reference sequence). The repertoire was sequenced with immunoSEQ multiplex PCR; TCRdb's copy has only in-frame clones and lacks some. The repertoire holds 45,000 to 65,000 clones, with around 86% as singletons. The sequences come from CD4+ T cells from PBMCs cultured with HCoV-229E spike peptides, collected before COVID-19 vaccination. The sequence came from a human donor who received a COVID-19 vaccine. V is TRBV6-6 and J is TRBJ1-1; possibly TRBD1 for D (5 bases). CDR3 region: CASSYAGHIEAFF. CDR3 sequence (DNA): TGTGCCAGCAGTTACGCCGGACATATTGAAGCTTTCTTT.